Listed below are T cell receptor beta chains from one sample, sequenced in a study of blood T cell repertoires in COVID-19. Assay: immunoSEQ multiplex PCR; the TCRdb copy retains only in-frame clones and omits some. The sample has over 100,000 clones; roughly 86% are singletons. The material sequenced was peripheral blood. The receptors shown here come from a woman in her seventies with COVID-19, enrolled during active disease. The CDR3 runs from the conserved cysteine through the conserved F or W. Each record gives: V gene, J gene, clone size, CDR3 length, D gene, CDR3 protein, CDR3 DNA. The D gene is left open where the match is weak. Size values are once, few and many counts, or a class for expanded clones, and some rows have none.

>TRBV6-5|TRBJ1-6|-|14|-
CASSGPTGNSPLHF
TGTGCCAGCAGCGGCCCAACAGGGAATTCACCCCTCCACTTT
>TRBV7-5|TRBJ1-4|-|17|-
CVRSLPSGQGGMEKLFF
TGTGTCAGAAGCTTACCCTCTGGACAGGGCGGGATGGAAAAACTGTTTTTT
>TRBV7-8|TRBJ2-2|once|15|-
CASSLQTGTPGELFF
TGTGCCAGCAGCTTGCAGACAGGAACGCCCGGGGAGCTGTTTTTT
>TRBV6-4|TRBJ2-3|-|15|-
CASSDGAGSTDTQYF
TGTGCCAGCAGTGACGGGGCAGGGAGCACAGATACGCAGTATTTT
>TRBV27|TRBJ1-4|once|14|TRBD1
CASSSSDREEKLFF
TGTGCCAGCAGTTCCTCGGACAGGGAGGAAAAACTGTTTTTT
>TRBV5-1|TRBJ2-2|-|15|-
CASSGGAGDVGELFF
TGCGCCAGCAGCGGCGGGGCTGGGGACGTCGGGGAGCTGTTTTTT
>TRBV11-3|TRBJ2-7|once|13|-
CASSLGPAYEQYF
TGTGCCAGCAGCTTAGGGCCTGCCTACGAGCAGTACTTC
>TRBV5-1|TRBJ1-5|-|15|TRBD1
CASSLSGTGNQPQHF
TGCGCCAGCAGCTTGTCCGGGACAGGCAATCAGCCCCAGCATTTT
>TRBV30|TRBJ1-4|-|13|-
CAWVQGVGEKLFF
TGTGCCTGGGTACAGGGAGTGGGTGAAAAACTGTTTTTT
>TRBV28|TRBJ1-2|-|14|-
CASSSGQSNYGYTF
TGTGCCAGCAGTTCAGGACAGTCTAACTATGGCTACACCTTC
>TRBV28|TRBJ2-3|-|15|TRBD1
CASNTLTGVSDTQYF
TGTGCCAGCAACACTTTAACAGGGGTTTCAGATACGCAGTATTTT
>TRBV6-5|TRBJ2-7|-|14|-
CASSPTEFGYEQYF
TGTGCCAGCAGCCCAACAGAGTTCGGCTACGAGCAGTACTTC
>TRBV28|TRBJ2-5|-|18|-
CASTLRPGTGGYQETQYF
TGTGCCAGCACCCTCCGCCCCGGGACTGGAGGGTACCAAGAGACCCAGTACTTC
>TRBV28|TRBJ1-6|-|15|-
CASRPPGSYNSPLHF
TGTGCCAGCAGACCACCCGGCTCCTATAATTCACCCCTCCACTTT
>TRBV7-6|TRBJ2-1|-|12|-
CASSPRNNEQFF
TGTGCCAGCAGCCCCCGTAACAATGAGCAGTTCTTC
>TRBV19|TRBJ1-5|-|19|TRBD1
CASSIALGAGGLGDQPQHF
TGTGCCAGTAGTATAGCGCTCGGGGCAGGGGGGCTTGGTGATCAGCCCCAGCATTTT
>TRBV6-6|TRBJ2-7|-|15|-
CASSYGPRPSYEQYF
TGTGCCAGCAGTTACGGGCCCCGACCCTCCTACGAGCAGTACTTC
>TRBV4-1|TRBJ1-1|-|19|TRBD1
CASSQDGGTGVLVNTEAFF
TGCGCCAGCAGCCAAGATGGGGGGACAGGGGTTCTCGTGAACACTGAAGCTTTCTTT
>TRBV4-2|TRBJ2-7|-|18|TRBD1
CASSQDLPGTGVPYEQYF
TGTGCCAGCAGCCAAGATCTCCCCGGGACAGGGGTCCCCTACGAGCAGTACTTC
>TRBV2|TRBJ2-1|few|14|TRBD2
CASSEAPGGLAVLF
TGTGCCAGCAGTGAAGCGCCAGGGGGACTAGCGGTCCTCTTC
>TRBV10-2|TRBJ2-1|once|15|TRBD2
CASSPTGGGPREQFF
TGCGCCAGCAGCCCAACTGGCGGGGGGCCCCGGGAGCAGTTCTTC
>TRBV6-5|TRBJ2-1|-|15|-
CASSYRDFLYNEQFF
TGTGCCAGCAGTTATAGGGACTTCCTTTACAATGAGCAGTTCTTC
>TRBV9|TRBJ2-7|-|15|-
CASSGGDGSSYEQYF
TGTGCCAGCAGCGGGGGGGACGGAAGCTCCTACGAGCAGTACTTC
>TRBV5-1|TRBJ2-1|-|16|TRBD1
CASSPTGGNLYNEQFF
TGCGCCAGCAGCCCGACAGGGGGCAACCTCTACAATGAGCAGTTCTTC
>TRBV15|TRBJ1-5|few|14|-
CATSGGAPGPPQHF
TGTGCCACCAGCGGTGGGGCCCCAGGGCCGCCCCAGCATTTT
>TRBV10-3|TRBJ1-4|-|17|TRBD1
CAISEARQGQGDEKLFF
TGTGCCATCAGTGAGGCCAGGCAGGGACAGGGAGATGAAAAACTGTTTTTT
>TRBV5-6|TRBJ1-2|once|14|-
CASGHRESSYGYTF
TGTGCCAGCGGGCACAGGGAGTCTTCCTATGGCTACACCTTC
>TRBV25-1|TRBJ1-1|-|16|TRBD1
CASSVGGGTGASEAFF
TGTGCCAGCAGTGTCGGAGGCGGGACAGGGGCGTCTGAAGCTTTCTTT
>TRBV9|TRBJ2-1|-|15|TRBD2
CASSPSGTSFTEQFF
TGTGCCAGCAGCCCTAGCGGGACTTCTTTCACTGAGCAGTTCTTC
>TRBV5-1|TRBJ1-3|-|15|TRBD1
CASSLQTGKGNTIYF
TGCGCCAGCAGCTTACAGACAGGGAAGGGAAACACCATATATTTT
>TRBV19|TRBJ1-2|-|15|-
CASSIDSQGRYGYTF
TGTGCCAGTAGTATCGATTCACAGGGCCGCTATGGCTACACCTTC